This T cell receptor beta chain was documented in a study of beta chain features in type 1 diabetes. Study findings and constraints: In all four CD4+ subsets, TCRB CDR3 length was significantly, moderately reduced in type 1 diabetes.

The CDR3 runs to 13 residues. Germline V CDR1 and CDR2: SSHAT, FNYEAQ (reference sequence). The whole isolated RNA underwent reverse transcription, so sequencing captured expressed TCRB transcripts. The data were produced by immunoSEQ multiplex PCR, yet TCRdb's version contains in-frame clones alone and is incomplete. Of some 52,000 clones detected, around 40% appear once; the ten largest clones hold approximately 1.5%. Turning to this clone: Its antigen is unidentified. At one of its ends the junction is not consistent with the germline gene, which may arise from a read error.

V usage is TRBV7-7 and J usage is TRBJ2-5; D ambiguous. The specimen was Tregs from blood. The TCR comes from a man aged 25-45 years with type 1 diabetes. The CDR3, as DNA: TGTGCCAGCAGCATAGCCCATCAAGAGACCCAGTACTTC. Translating it yields CASSIAHQETQYF.